This TCR beta chain was recorded in a study of CD8 T cells in ankylosing spondylitis. The study, taken as a whole, reports: It was reported that disease-linked clones were significantly enriched in matched ankylosing spondylitis synovial fluid. Ankylosing spondylitis blood appeared to be characterized by a TCR beta motif of several highly homologous variants. Disease-linked clones displayed a CD8+ phenotype and appeared relatively rarely in peripheral blood.

This clonotype has only a few counts. Its antigen is not identified. TCRdb passed the 5' RACE reads through MiXCR, listing each CDR3 protein once. In the table there are about 220,000 distinct CDR3 sequences, approximately 16% of which are singletons. The receptor's source is a male donor with ankylosing spondylitis. The sample consisted of blood, either unsorted or a sorted T cell fraction (not recorded which).

The CDR3 reads CASSQAPLGADTQYF. The CDR3 bases are TGTGCCAGCAGCCAAGCGCCCCTGGGCGCAGATACGCAGTATTTT. This chain links TRBV14 with TRBJ2-3; D uncertain. This CDR3 region has 15 residues. In germline, CDR1 is SGHDN, CDR2 FVKESK. Trimming shortened V by 1 base and J by 4 bases, and 12 bases separated the two germline ends.